This is a list of T cell receptor beta chains from one sample in a study of blood T cell repertoires in COVID-19. Using immunoSEQ multiplex PCR, the repertoire was profiled, and TCRdb retains in-frame clones only, with some absent. The table has 200,000 or so clones, around 80% seen once. Sequenced: peripheral blood. These receptors originate from a woman in her seventies with acute or convalescent COVID-19. CDR3s include the opening cysteine and the closing phenylalanine or tryptophan. A D gene is named only where the DNA matches it firmly. Rows may omit the clone size; those that give it use once, few, many or a size class.

TRBD1 TRBJ1-5 17 . TRBV4-2 TGTGCCAGCAGCCAAGAAACGAGGACAGGGGTGGATCAGCCCCAGCATTTT CASSQETRTGVDQPQHF
. TRBJ2-7 16 once TRBV19 TGTGCCAGTAGTCTGAGCTGGACGGGAACGACCTACGAGCAGTACTTC CASSLSWTGTTYEQYF
. TRBJ1-3 14 . TRBV5-1 TGCGCCAGCAGCCAAACGGGACTTGGAAACACCATATATTTT CASSQTGLGNTIYF
TRBD2 TRBJ2-1 18 . TRBV11-3 TGTGCCAGCAGCTTAGGGGTGCAAGCGGGAGCTAACTACAATGAGCAGTTCTTC CASSLGVQAGANYNEQFF
TRBD2 TRBJ2-3 15 . TRBV5-1 TGCGCCAGCAGCTTCGTGGGAGGGCCCGGAGATACGCAGTATTTT CASSFVGGPGDTQYF
TRBD2 TRBJ2-7 15 . TRBV10-1 TGCGCCAGCAGTGACACTAGCGGGGGCCCCTACGAGCAGTACTTC CASSDTSGGPYEQYF
. TRBJ2-3 14 few TRBV5-8 TGTGCCAGCTCGGGGTCCATCGGCACAGATACGCAGTATTTT CASSGSIGTDTQYF
TRBD1 TRBJ2-5 15 . TRBV7-9 TGTGCCAGCAGCCAGATAGGGGGCGCGTGGGAGACCCAGTACTTC CASSQIGGAWETQYF
TRBD2 TRBJ2-1 16 . TRBV27 TGTGCCAGCAGTTTATCTCCCTACCTAGCGGTGGATGAGCAGTTCTTC CASSLSPYLAVDEQFF
TRBD2 TRBJ2-7 15 . TRBV9 TGTGCCAGCAGCGTAGGGGTAGCGGGAACCTACGAGCAGTACTTC CASSVGVAGTYEQYF
TRBD2 TRBJ2-7 14 . TRBV29-1 TGCAGCGTTGGACGGCTAGCGGGAGATTACGAGCAGTACTTC CSVGRLAGDYEQYF
TRBD1 TRBJ1-5 14 . TRBV19 TGTGCCAGTTCCAACCGGGACAGGCATCAGCCCCAGCATTTT CASSNRDRHQPQHF
. TRBJ1-1 16 . TRBV5-1 TGCGCCAGCAGCTCGGCCCCCGACAGGCAGAACACTGAAGCTTTCTTT CASSSAPDRQNTEAFF
. TRBJ2-7 15 few TRBV30 TGTGCCTGGAGTGTACATGGAGGGCGTGGGAACGAGCAGTACTTC CAWSVHGGRGNEQYF
. TRBJ2-5 13 once TRBV5-1 TGCGCCAGCAGCTTGCTTACGGGAGAGACCCAGTACTTC CASSLLTGETQYF
TRBD1 TRBJ2-7 13 . TRBV27 TGTGCCAGCAGGGAGACAGGGGGCTACGAGCAGTACTTC CASRETGGYEQYF
TRBD2 TRBJ2-7 14 . TRBV7-2 TGTGCCAGCAGCTTGGCGGGAGGGAGATACGGGCAGTACTTC CASSLAGGRYGQYF
. TRBJ2-5 19 . TRBV6-1 TGTGCCAGCAGTGAACCTGCCGCGCCTCAGGGCCAACGCAAAGAGACCCAGTACTTC CASSEPAAPQGQRKETQYF
TRBD2 TRBJ2-1 14 few TRBV29-1 TGCAGCGTTAGTTCGGGACTAGTATGGCATGAGCAGTTCTTC CSVSSGLVWHEQFF
. TRBJ1-5 15 . TRBV5-8 TGTGCCAGCAGCCCAATCACAGTTAGCAATCAGCCCCAGCATTTT CASSPITVSNQPQHF